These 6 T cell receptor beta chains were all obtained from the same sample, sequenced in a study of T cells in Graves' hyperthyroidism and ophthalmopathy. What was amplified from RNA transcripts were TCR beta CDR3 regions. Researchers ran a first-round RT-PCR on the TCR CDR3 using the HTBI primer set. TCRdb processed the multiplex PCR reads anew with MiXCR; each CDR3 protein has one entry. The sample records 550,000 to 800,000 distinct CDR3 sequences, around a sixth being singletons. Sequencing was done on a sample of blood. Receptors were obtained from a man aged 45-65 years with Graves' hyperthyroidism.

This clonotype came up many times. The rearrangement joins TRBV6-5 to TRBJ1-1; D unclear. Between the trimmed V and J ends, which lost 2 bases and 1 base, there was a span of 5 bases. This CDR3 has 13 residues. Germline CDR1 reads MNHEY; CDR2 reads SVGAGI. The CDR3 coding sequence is TGTGCCAGCAGTTACGGATCGAACACTGAAGCTTTCTTT. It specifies CASSYGSNTEAFF.

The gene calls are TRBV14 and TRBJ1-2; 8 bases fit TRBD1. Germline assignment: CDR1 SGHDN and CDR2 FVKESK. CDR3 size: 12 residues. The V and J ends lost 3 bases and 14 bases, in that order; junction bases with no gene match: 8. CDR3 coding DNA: TGTGCCAGCAGCCACCGGGACAGGCCGGGTACCTTC. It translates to CASSHRDRPGTF.

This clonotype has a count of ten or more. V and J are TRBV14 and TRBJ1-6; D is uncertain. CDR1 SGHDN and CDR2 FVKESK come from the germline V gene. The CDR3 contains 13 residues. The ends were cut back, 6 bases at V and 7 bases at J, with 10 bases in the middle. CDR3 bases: TGTGCCAGCAGTCAAACGAGGAATTCACCCCTCCACTTT. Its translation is CASSQTRNSPLHF.

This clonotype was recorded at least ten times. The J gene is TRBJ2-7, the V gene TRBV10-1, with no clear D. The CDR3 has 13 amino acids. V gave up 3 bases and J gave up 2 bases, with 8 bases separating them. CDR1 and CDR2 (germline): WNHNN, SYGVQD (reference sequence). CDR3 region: CASSERSAYEQYF. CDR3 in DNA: TGCGCCAGCAGTGAACGATCCGCCTACGAGCAGTACTTC.

The CDR3 spells CSVEATGELFF. In DNA, the CDR3 is TGCAGCGTTGAAGCGACCGGGGAGCTGTTTTTT. The chain uses TRBV29-1 and TRBJ2-2; D uncertain. CDR1 and CDR2 (germline): SQVTM, ANQGSEA. The V and J ends lost 1 base and 5 bases respectively, with 2 bases between them. The CDR3 length is 11 residues.

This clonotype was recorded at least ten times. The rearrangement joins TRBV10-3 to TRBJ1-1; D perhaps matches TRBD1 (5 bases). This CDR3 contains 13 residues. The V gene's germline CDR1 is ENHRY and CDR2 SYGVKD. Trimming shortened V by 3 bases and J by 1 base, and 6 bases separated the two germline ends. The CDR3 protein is CAISDRANTEAFF. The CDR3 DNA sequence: TGTGCCATCAGTGACAGGGCGAACACTGAAGCTTTCTTT.